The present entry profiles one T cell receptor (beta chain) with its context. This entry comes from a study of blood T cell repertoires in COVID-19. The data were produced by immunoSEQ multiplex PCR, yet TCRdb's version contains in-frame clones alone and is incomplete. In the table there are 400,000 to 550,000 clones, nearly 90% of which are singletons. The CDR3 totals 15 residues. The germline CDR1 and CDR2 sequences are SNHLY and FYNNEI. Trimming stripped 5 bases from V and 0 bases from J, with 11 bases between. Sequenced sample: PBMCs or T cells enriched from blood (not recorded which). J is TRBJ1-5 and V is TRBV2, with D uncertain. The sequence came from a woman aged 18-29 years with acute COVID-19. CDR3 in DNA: TGTGCCAGCAGTTTTGGCGGCTATAGCAATCAGCCCCAGCATTTT. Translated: CASSFGGYSNQPQHF.